Listed here are 8 T cell receptor beta chains from one sample, sequenced in a study of blood T cells in healthy people across ages. For the second PCR, which ran for about 6 to 11 cycles, a sample-barcoded 5' primer and a J-beta primer mix were used. TCRdb reprocessed the 5' RACE reads via MiXCR and lists one record per CDR3 protein. The sample consists of about 640,000 distinct CDR3 sequences, 58% of them appearing once. Sample: blood. The receptor set was obtained from a man aged 60 to 69 in good health.

The rearrangement joins TRBV4-2 to TRBJ2-3; the match to TRBD2 covers 8 bases. The CDR3 loop spans 18 amino acids. Per the germline V gene, CDR1 is LGHNA and CDR2 is YNFKEQ. Trimming cost V 1 base and J 3 bases; bases outside gene matches: 12. The CDR3 DNA follows: TGTGCCAGCAGCCAAGGCGCGACGGTGACTAGCGTAACAGATACGCAGTATTTT. It yields the protein CASSQGATVTSVTDTQYF.

This clonotype has a single count. The chain carries TRBV10-1 and TRBJ2-7; D may correspond to TRBD1 or TRBD2 (5 bases each). The V end was cut by 8 bases, the J end by 0 bases, with 8 bases between. CDR3 length equals 12 residues. Germline V gene sequence: CDR1 WNHNN, CDR2 SYGVQD (reference sequence). CDR3: CASLGTSYEQYF. For the CDR3, the DNA is TGCGCCAGCCTTGGGACCTCCTACGAGCAGTACTTC.

The chain couples TRBV12-3 or TRBV12-4 to TRBJ1-6, with TRBD1 as a possible D gene (5 bases). V was clipped by 6 bases and J by 0 bases, with 15 bases between them. The CDR3 is made up of 17 amino acids. This CDR3 reads CASRGGMTDSYNSPLHF. Here the CDR3 DNA reads TGTGCCAGCAGAGGAGGTATGACAGACTCCTATAATTCACCCCTCCACTTT.

In its sample, this clonotype was seen a few times. The V call is TRBV7-6, the J call TRBJ2-1; possibly TRBD2 for D (5 bases). The V and J ends lost 2 bases and 8 bases respectively, with 7 bases between them. From germline, CDR1 is SGHVS and CDR2 FNYEAQ. The CDR3 consists of 12 residues. The CDR3 here is CASSLSGYEQFF. The CDR3 coding sequence is TGTGCCAGCAGCTTATCGGGGTATGAGCAGTTCTTC.

The rearrangement joins TRBV9 to TRBJ2-2; 8 bases map to TRBD1. The CDR3 is 14 residues long. V was pared by 2 bases and J by 5 bases, with 2 bases of the junction left unmatched. The germline V gene encodes CDR1 SGDLS and CDR2 YYNGEE. The chain's CDR3 is CASSVDRGTGELFF. In nucleotides, the CDR3 is TGTGCCAGCAGCGTCGACAGGGGAACCGGGGAGCTGTTTTTT.

V and J are TRBV7-2 and TRBJ2-3; D tentatively reads TRBD1 or TRBD2 (6 bases each). V dropped 5 bases and J dropped 4 bases, with 22 bases sitting between them. The CDR3 covers 17 residues. Looked up from germline, CDR1 is SGHTA and CDR2 is FQGNSA. CDR3 DNA: TGTGCCAGCAGCCCTAGTTGGGGGGCGACAGCCTCAGATACGCAGTATTTT. Amino acid sequence: CASSPSWGATASDTQYF.

The chain is built from TRBV6-5 and TRBJ2-7; 9 nucleotides match TRBD1. Trimming took 0 bases from V and 0 from J; bases not matched to a gene: 6. CDR1 is MNHEY, CDR2 SVGAGI, per germline. CDR3 length equals 17 residues. In DNA form, the CDR3 reads TGTGCCAGCAGTTACTCTGGGACAGGGTCTAGCTCCTACGAGCAGTACTTC. Its translation: CASSYSGTGSSSYEQYF.

The rearrangement uses TRBV3-1 and TRBJ2-3, with D unclear. V was trimmed by 0 bases and J by 6 bases, leaving 13 bases between them. The CDR3 is made up of 15 amino acids. Germline values: CDR1 LGHDT, CDR2 YNNKEL (reference sequence). The CDR3 DNA sequence: TGTGCCAGCAGCCAAGATGGCCCAGGCCTGGATACGCAGTATTTT. The encoded protein is CASSQDGPGLDTQYF.